The T cell receptor (beta chain) described here comes from a study of control samples from healthy donors and cancer patients. The data were produced by immunoSEQ multiplex PCR, yet TCRdb's version contains in-frame clones alone and is incomplete. Of about 120,000 clones listed, 91% are singletons. The CDR3 consists of 14 residues. From germline, CDR1 is SEHNR and CDR2 FQNEAQ (reference sequence). Trimming removed 5 bases from V and 3 bases from J, with 13 bases in between. Sequenced input: blood. The rearrangement joins TRBV7-9 to TRBJ2-5; D is possibly TRBD1 (6 bases). This clonotype originated in a woman aged 18-30 years in good health. The CDR3 DNA sequence: TGTGCCAGCAGCCCCCGGACAGAGGAAGAGACCCAGTACTTC. This gives the protein CASSPRTEEETQYF. Based on the CDR3 plus reference TRBV7-9 and TRBJ2-5, the full variable domain is DTGVSQNPRHKITKRGQNVTFRCDPISEHNRLYWYRQTLGQGPEFLTYFQNEAQLEKSRLLSDRFSAERPKGSFSTLEIQRTEQGDSAMYLCASSPRTEEETQYFGPGTRLLVL.